This is a list of T cell receptor beta chains from one sample in a study of blood T cell repertoires in COVID-19. This table comes from immunoSEQ multiplex PCR, and its TCRdb copy is limited to in-frame clones, with some not included. The profile shows about 240,000 clones, about 68% of them singletons. Sequencing input: peripheral blood. All receptors derive from a woman aged 80 or over with acute or convalescent COVID-19. The CDR3 runs from the conserved cysteine through the conserved F or W. The D gene is left open where the match is weak. Only some rows state a clone size, as once, few, many or a class for expanded clones.

len: 15; j_gene: TRBJ2-5; v_gene: TRBV5-4; abundance: -; d_gene: TRBD2; CDR3aa: CASSLDSGTGETQYF; CDR3nt: TGTGCCAGCAGCTTGGATAGCGGGACGGGTGAGACCCAGTACTTC
len: 16; j_gene: TRBJ1-5; v_gene: TRBV18; abundance: -; d_gene: -; CDR3aa: CASSPAGDGSNQPQHF; CDR3nt: TGTGCCAGCTCACCCGCGGGGGATGGTAGCAATCAGCCCCAGCATTTT
len: 15; j_gene: TRBJ2-1; v_gene: TRBV6-5; abundance: once; d_gene: -; CDR3aa: CASSTLEAAGGEQFF; CDR3nt: TGTGCCAGCAGCACCCTAGAGGCCGCCGGGGGTGAGCAGTTCTTC
len: 11; j_gene: TRBJ1-2; v_gene: TRBV29-1; abundance: once; d_gene: -; CDR3aa: CSVGGVRGYTF; CDR3nt: TGCAGCGTTGGGGGGGTTCGTGGCTACACCTTC
len: 13; j_gene: TRBJ2-7; v_gene: TRBV11-2; abundance: -; d_gene: -; CDR3aa: CASSLGRGYEQYF; CDR3nt: TGTGCCAGCAGCTTAGGCAGGGGATACGAGCAGTACTTC
len: 14; j_gene: TRBJ1-1; v_gene: TRBV6-6; abundance: -; d_gene: TRBD1; CDR3aa: CASRSTGGGTEAFF; CDR3nt: TGTGCCAGCAGGTCCACAGGGGGGGGAACTGAAGCTTTCTTT
len: 15; j_gene: TRBJ2-4; v_gene: TRBV3-1/TRBV3-2; abundance: -; d_gene: TRBD2; CDR3aa: CASSQASSGKNIQYF; CDR3nt: TGTGCCAGCAGCCAAGCTTCTAGCGGTAAAAACATTCAGTACTTC
len: 15; j_gene: TRBJ1-2; v_gene: TRBV9; abundance: -; d_gene: TRBD1; CDR3aa: CASSVWDRQNYGYTF; CDR3nt: TGTGCCAGCAGCGTATGGGACAGACAAAACTATGGCTACACCTTC
len: 13; j_gene: TRBJ1-2; v_gene: TRBV5-4; abundance: few; d_gene: -; CDR3aa: CASSLPENYGYTF; CDR3nt: TGTGCCAGCAGTCTGCCGGAGAACTATGGCTACACCTTC
len: 15; j_gene: TRBJ2-7; v_gene: TRBV5-6; abundance: -; d_gene: -; CDR3aa: CASSLGSEPTYEQYF; CDR3nt: TGTGCCAGCAGCTTGGGCTCAGAACCGACCTACGAGCAGTACTTC
len: 13; j_gene: TRBJ2-3; v_gene: TRBV10-3; abundance: -; d_gene: TRBD1; CDR3aa: CAISGQGTDTQYF; CDR3nt: TGTGCCATCTCGGGACAGGGGACAGATACGCAGTATTTT
len: 15; j_gene: TRBJ2-2; v_gene: TRBV24-1; abundance: -; d_gene: -; CDR3aa: CATSDPGSNTGELFF; CDR3nt: TGTGCCACCAGTGATCCGGGATCTAACACCGGGGAGCTGTTTTTT
len: 13; j_gene: TRBJ2-1; v_gene: TRBV19; abundance: -; d_gene: -; CDR3aa: CASTPTLYNEQFF; CDR3nt: TGTGCCAGTACCCCGACACTCTACAATGAGCAGTTCTTC
len: 18; j_gene: TRBJ2-1; v_gene: TRBV4-3; abundance: -; d_gene: TRBD1; CDR3aa: CASSQEPPPRQGANEQFF; CDR3nt: TGCGCCAGCAGCCAAGAGCCGCCTCCGCGACAGGGGGCAAATGAGCAGTTCTTC
len: 15; j_gene: TRBJ1-1; v_gene: TRBV7-2; abundance: few; d_gene: -; CDR3aa: CASSVEGGVATEAFF; CDR3nt: TGTGCCAGCAGCGTTGAGGGAGGGGTGGCCACTGAAGCTTTCTTT
len: 14; j_gene: TRBJ2-7; v_gene: TRBV29-1; abundance: many; d_gene: -; CDR3aa: CSVMVGEASYEQYF; CDR3nt: TGCAGCGTCATGGTCGGTGAGGCTTCCTACGAGCAGTACTTC
len: 11; j_gene: TRBJ1-1; v_gene: TRBV3-1/TRBV3-2; abundance: -; d_gene: -; CDR3aa: CASSLNTEAFF; CDR3nt: TGTGCCAGCAGCTTAAACACTGAAGCTTTCTTT
len: 14; j_gene: TRBJ2-7; v_gene: TRBV29-1; abundance: -; d_gene: -; CDR3aa: CSVLSGWPSYEQYF; CDR3nt: TGCAGCGTTTTGTCGGGTTGGCCCTCCTACGAGCAGTACTTC
len: 15; j_gene: TRBJ1-4; v_gene: TRBV18; abundance: -; d_gene: TRBD1; CDR3aa: CASSPSGTGFEKLFF; CDR3nt: TGTGCCAGCTCACCCTCGGGGACAGGGTTCGAAAAACTGTTTTTT
len: 14; j_gene: TRBJ1-2; v_gene: TRBV28; abundance: few; d_gene: -; CDR3aa: CASSLVKGGYGYTF; CDR3nt: TGTGCCAGCAGTTTAGTGAAAGGGGGCTATGGCTACACCTTC
len: 13; j_gene: TRBJ2-1; v_gene: TRBV19; abundance: -; d_gene: -; CDR3aa: CASSGSGWNEQFF; CDR3nt: TGTGCCAGTAGTGGGTCCGGGTGGAATGAGCAGTTCTTC
len: 21; j_gene: TRBJ2-1; v_gene: TRBV23-1; abundance: -; d_gene: TRBD1; CDR3aa: CASSQSHGVGQGRNRCNEQFF; CDR3nt: TGCGCCAGCAGTCAATCTCACGGGGTGGGACAGGGGAGAAACAGGTGCAATGAGCAGTTCTTC
len: 13; j_gene: TRBJ1-3; v_gene: TRBV25-1; abundance: -; d_gene: -; CDR3aa: CASKGARGNTIYF; CDR3nt: TGTGCCAGCAAAGGGGCGCGGGGAAACACCATATATTTT
len: 14; j_gene: TRBJ1-2; v_gene: TRBV5-3; abundance: -; d_gene: -; CDR3aa: CARSLGQGNYGYTF; CDR3nt: TGTGCCAGAAGCTTGGGGCAGGGGAACTATGGCTACACCTTC
len: 16; j_gene: TRBJ2-2; v_gene: TRBV6-5; abundance: -; d_gene: TRBD2; CDR3aa: CASSFTSGGITGELFF; CDR3nt: TGTGCCAGCAGTTTTACTAGCGGGGGGATCACCGGGGAGCTGTTTTTT
len: 11; j_gene: TRBJ2-1; v_gene: TRBV7-2; abundance: few; d_gene: -; CDR3aa: CASSQAREQFF; CDR3nt: TGTGCCAGCAGCCAAGCCCGGGAGCAGTTCTTC
len: 14; j_gene: TRBJ2-5; v_gene: TRBV5-1; abundance: -; d_gene: TRBD1; CDR3aa: CASSFGQGQETQYF; CDR3nt: TGCGCCAGCAGCTTCGGACAGGGGCAAGAGACCCAGTACTTC
len: 12; j_gene: TRBJ1-2; v_gene: TRBV9; abundance: -; d_gene: TRBD1; CDR3aa: CASSQGAFGYTF; CDR3nt: TGTGCCAGCAGCCAGGGGGCGTTTGGCTACACCTTC
len: 15; j_gene: TRBJ2-1; v_gene: TRBV11-2; abundance: -; d_gene: TRBD2; CDR3aa: CASSLWLAGQNEQFF; CDR3nt: TGTGCCAGCAGCTTGTGGCTAGCGGGTCAAAATGAGCAGTTCTTC
len: 17; j_gene: TRBJ1-1; v_gene: TRBV4-2; abundance: -; d_gene: -; CDR3aa: CASSQEYLQGTNTEAFF; CDR3nt: TGTGCCAGCAGCCAAGAGTACCTACAGGGTACGAACACTGAAGCTTTCTTT
len: 13; j_gene: TRBJ1-2; v_gene: TRBV5-6; abundance: -; d_gene: TRBD1; CDR3aa: CASSQGVDYGYTF; CDR3nt: TGTGCCAGCAGCCAGGGGGTTGACTATGGCTACACCTTC
len: 15; j_gene: TRBJ1-3; v_gene: TRBV4-2; abundance: -; d_gene: -; CDR3aa: CASSQGAGQGNTIYF; CDR3nt: TGTGCCAGCAGCCAAGGCGCTGGACAAGGAAACACCATATATTTT
len: 14; j_gene: TRBJ1-4; v_gene: TRBV19; abundance: -; d_gene: TRBD1; CDR3aa: CASSQGDSWEKLFF; CDR3nt: TGTGCCAGTAGTCAGGGGGACAGTTGGGAAAAACTGTTTTTT
len: 15; j_gene: TRBJ1-1; v_gene: TRBV28; abundance: -; d_gene: TRBD1; CDR3aa: CASRTGQVMNTEAFF; CDR3nt: TGTGCCAGCAGGACCGGACAGGTGATGAACACTGAAGCTTTCTTT
len: 15; j_gene: TRBJ1-4; v_gene: TRBV6-5; abundance: -; d_gene: -; CDR3aa: CASTLRDRRNEKLFF; CDR3nt: TGTGCCAGCACCCTCAGAGACAGGAGAAATGAAAAACTGTTTTTT
len: 16; j_gene: TRBJ1-1; v_gene: TRBV6-5; abundance: -; d_gene: -; CDR3aa: CASSYGFSPVNTEAFF; CDR3nt: TGTGCCAGCAGTTACGGTTTTAGTCCGGTGAACACTGAAGCTTTCTTT
len: 17; j_gene: TRBJ2-2; v_gene: TRBV27; abundance: -; d_gene: TRBD1; CDR3aa: CAINPRDRGGNTGELFF; CDR3nt: TGTGCCATTAACCCCCGGGACAGGGGAGGGAACACCGGGGAGCTGTTTTTT
len: 16; j_gene: TRBJ2-5; v_gene: TRBV9; abundance: -; d_gene: TRBD2; CDR3aa: CASSDNSGGPRETQYF; CDR3nt: TGTGCCAGCAGTGATAACAGCGGGGGGCCCCGGGAGACCCAGTACTTC
len: 16; j_gene: TRBJ1-2; v_gene: TRBV6-1; abundance: once; d_gene: TRBD1; CDR3aa: CASSGGGQVYNYGYTF; CDR3nt: TGTGCCAGCAGTGGGGGGGGACAGGTGTATAACTATGGCTACACCTTC
len: 14; j_gene: TRBJ2-1; v_gene: TRBV19; abundance: -; d_gene: TRBD2; CDR3aa: CASSTRDYYNEQFF; CDR3nt: TGTGCCAGTAGTACCCGGGACTATTACAATGAGCAGTTCTTC
len: 13; j_gene: TRBJ2-7; v_gene: TRBV11-2; abundance: many; d_gene: TRBD1; CDR3aa: CASSLGTGGEQYF; CDR3nt: TGTGCCAGCAGCTTAGGGACAGGGGGCGAGCAGTACTTC
len: 16; j_gene: TRBJ1-5; v_gene: TRBV19; abundance: many; d_gene: TRBD1; CDR3aa: CASSIHPDRGHQPQHF; CDR3nt: TGTGCCAGTAGTATACATCCGGACAGGGGGCATCAGCCCCAGCATTTT
len: 16; j_gene: TRBJ2-3; v_gene: TRBV5-4; abundance: once; d_gene: -; CDR3aa: CASSLEQGYYTDTQYF; CDR3nt: TGTGCCAGCAGCTTGGAGCAGGGTTACTACACAGATACGCAGTATTTT
len: 15; j_gene: TRBJ2-7; v_gene: TRBV7-2; abundance: once; d_gene: -; CDR3aa: CASSWGGTGPYEQYF; CDR3nt: TGTGCCAGCAGTTGGGGAGGGACAGGACCCTACGAGCAGTACTTC
len: 16; j_gene: TRBJ2-1; v_gene: TRBV18; abundance: -; d_gene: -; CDR3aa: CASSPAGQITYNEQFF; CDR3nt: TGTGCCAGCTCACCGGCGGGACAGATAACCTACAATGAGCAGTTCTTC
len: 13; j_gene: TRBJ1-6; v_gene: TRBV6-5; abundance: -; d_gene: -; CDR3aa: CASRLTANSPLHF; CDR3nt: TGTGCCAGCAGACTGACAGCTAATTCACCCCTCCACTTT
len: 17; j_gene: TRBJ2-2; v_gene: TRBV7-9; abundance: -; d_gene: TRBD2; CDR3aa: CASSLPVRGWNTGELFF; CDR3nt: TGTGCCAGCAGCTTGCCTGTGCGGGGGTGGAACACCGGGGAGCTGTTTTTT
len: 15; j_gene: TRBJ1-1; v_gene: TRBV6-5; abundance: -; d_gene: TRBD1; CDR3aa: CASSFRDRGRTEAFF; CDR3nt: TGTGCCAGCAGTTTCCGGGACAGGGGGCGGACTGAAGCTTTCTTT
len: 18; j_gene: TRBJ2-2; v_gene: TRBV4-3; abundance: few; d_gene: TRBD2; CDR3aa: CASSQDILAGRNTGELFF; CDR3nt: TGCGCCAGCAGCCAAGATATCCTAGCGGGGAGGAACACCGGGGAGCTGTTTTTT
len: 16; j_gene: TRBJ1-1; v_gene: TRBV7-8; abundance: -; d_gene: TRBD1; CDR3aa: CASSAQGAKVNTEAFF; CDR3nt: TGTGCCAGCAGCGCACAGGGGGCTAAAGTGAACACTGAAGCTTTCTTT
len: 14; j_gene: TRBJ2-1; v_gene: TRBV12-5; abundance: -; d_gene: -; CDR3aa: CASGLLSGAHEQFF; CDR3nt: TGTGCTAGTGGTTTGCTCTCAGGGGCCCATGAGCAGTTCTTC
len: 16; j_gene: TRBJ1-1; v_gene: TRBV27; abundance: -; d_gene: TRBD1; CDR3aa: CASSPAGTGGRTEAFF; CDR3nt: TGTGCCAGCAGTCCCGCCGGGACAGGGGGCCGGACTGAAGCTTTCTTT
len: 14; j_gene: TRBJ2-3; v_gene: TRBV7-9; abundance: -; d_gene: -; CDR3aa: CASSLVAVEYTQYF; CDR3nt: TGTGCCAGCAGCTTAGTCGCCGTCGAGTATACGCAGTATTTT